A selection of T cell receptor beta chains follows, all from one sample in a study of blood T cell repertoires in COVID-19. TCRdb keeps only in-frame clones here, not all; method: immunoSEQ multiplex PCR. Of 98,000 or so clones in the sample, around 87% are singletons; the top ten hold roughly 15%. Sequencing input: peripheral blood. The origin of the receptors is a man over 45 with acute or convalescent COVID-19. The CDR3 runs from the conserved cysteine through the conserved F or W. A D gene is named only where the DNA matches it firmly. Clone size is given for some rows only: seen once, a few or many times, or a class if the clone is expanded.

-	TRBV28	-	TRBJ2-5	CASSKTQSGETQYF	TGTGCCAGCAGCAAAACACAGTCGGGGGAGACCCAGTACTTC
TRBD1	TRBV5-6	-	TRBJ1-6	CASSLRDRRNSPLHF	TGTGCCAGCAGTCTCAGGGACAGACGTAATTCACCCCTCCACTTT
TRBD2	TRBV5-1	-	TRBJ2-7	CASSPPGTSGNYERYF	TGCGCCAGCAGCCCTCCCGGGACTAGCGGGAACTACGAGCGGTACTTC
-	TRBV3-1/TRBV3-2	-	TRBJ2-5	CASRPGTVQETQYF	TGTGCCAGCAGACCCGGGACTGTGCAAGAGACCCAGTACTTC
TRBD1	TRBV7-9	-	TRBJ2-7	CASSTAGTGTYEQYF	TGTGCCAGCAGCACTGCGGGGACAGGCACCTACGAGCAGTACTTC
-	TRBV15	-	TRBJ2-3	CATSRDGPPDTQYF	TGTGCCACCAGCAGAGATGGCCCTCCGGATACGCAGTATTTT
-	TRBV13	-	TRBJ2-1	CASSSGPLHNEQFF	TGTGCCAGCAGTTCTGGGCCGTTGCACAATGAGCAGTTCTTC
TRBD2	TRBV5-6	-	TRBJ2-2	CASSSLSGRTVTGELFF	TGTGCCAGCAGCTCCCTTAGCGGGAGAACGGTCACCGGGGAGCTGTTTTTT
TRBD2	TRBV29-1	-	TRBJ2-5	CSVERGETQYF	TGCAGCGTGGAGCGGGGGGAGACCCAGTACTTC
TRBD1	TRBV3-1/TRBV3-2	-	TRBJ1-2	CASRGQAGYGYTF	TGTGCCAGCCGGGGACAGGCGGGATATGGCTACACCTTC
TRBD2	TRBV3-1/TRBV3-2	few	TRBJ2-1	CASTRKAGGPHNEQFF	TGTGCCAGCACCCGGAAAGCGGGAGGGCCCCACAATGAGCAGTTCTTC
-	TRBV7-9	-	TRBJ1-1	CASSPTPEGHSNTEAFF	TGTGCCAGCAGCCCTACCCCAGAGGGACATTCGAACACTGAAGCTTTCTTT
TRBD1	TRBV15	-	TRBJ1-5	CATSRSQGGNSNQPQHF	TGTGCCACCAGCAGGTCACAGGGGGGTAATAGCAATCAGCCCCAGCATTTT
TRBD2	TRBV10-1	once	TRBJ2-1	CASSEGLAGVSEQFF	TGCGCCAGCAGTGAAGGACTAGCGGGAGTGAGTGAGCAGTTCTTC
-	TRBV5-1	-	TRBJ2-7	CASSHDRPSSYEQYF	TGCGCCAGCAGCCACGACAGGCCTAGCTCCTACGAGCAGTACTTC
TRBD2	TRBV25-1	-	TRBJ2-1	CASSLTGGPSYNEQFF	TGTGCCAGCAGCCTAACGGGAGGGCCCTCCTACAATGAGCAGTTCTTC
-	TRBV5-4	once	TRBJ1-1	CASSWAGTQATEAFF	TGTGCCAGCAGCTGGGCCGGGACTCAAGCTACTGAAGCTTTCTTT
TRBD2	TRBV2	-	TRBJ2-5	CASSEGVAGVGETQYF	TGTGCCAGCAGTGAAGGAGTAGCGGGAGTAGGAGAGACCCAGTACTTC
-	TRBV29-1	-	TRBJ2-1	CSVAGGNEQFF	TGCAGCGTTGCTGGGGGGAATGAGCAGTTCTTC
TRBD1	TRBV19	-	TRBJ1-6	CASSKGDSSSPLHF	TGTGCCAGTAGTAAAGGGGACAGTTCTTCACCCCTCCACTTT
TRBD1	TRBV3-1/TRBV3-2	-	TRBJ2-5	CASSPRTGIETQYF	TGTGCCAGCAGCCCGCGGACAGGGATAGAGACCCAGTACTTC
-	TRBV7-2	-	TRBJ1-6	CASSLESSPLHF	TGTGCCAGCAGCTTAGAGAGTTCACCCCTCCACTTT
-	TRBV6-5	-	TRBJ1-1	CASSYGQRTEAFF	TGTGCCAGCAGTTACGGACAGCGGACTGAAGCTTTCTTT
-	TRBV5-8	-	TRBJ1-1	CASSSQISEAFF	TGTGCCAGCAGCTCCCAGATTTCTGAAGCTTTCTTT
TRBD2	TRBV27	-	TRBJ2-1	CASTRDYLSSYNEQFF	TGTGCCAGCACTAGGGACTACCTGTCCTCCTACAATGAGCAGTTCTTC
-	TRBV25-1	-	TRBJ2-7	CASSRRGSSYEQYF	TGTGCCAGCAGTCGGAGAGGAAGCTCCTACGAGCAGTACTTC
-	TRBV7-9	-	TRBJ1-6	CASRDQGRGDSPLHF	TGTGCCAGCAGGGATCAGGGCCGCGGGGATTCACCCCTCCACTTT
-	TRBV6-6	-	TRBJ2-7	CASSSAGDMAYEQYF	TGTGCCAGCAGTTCCGCAGGGGATATGGCCTACGAGCAGTACTTC
-	TRBV27	-	TRBJ2-5	CASSLGDISGTQYF	TGTGCCAGCAGTTTAGGGGACATATCGGGGACCCAGTACTTC
TRBD2	TRBV24-1	-	TRBJ2-2	CATSDFGMSGRTTGELFF	TGTGCCACCAGTGATTTTGGCATGAGCGGGAGGACGACCGGGGAGCTGTTTTTT
TRBD2	TRBV27	-	TRBJ2-7	CASTQSSGRPPYEQYF	TGTGCCAGCACCCAATCCAGCGGGAGGCCCCCCTACGAGCAGTACTTC
TRBD1	TRBV27	-	TRBJ2-1	CASSARRDRYNEQFF	TGTGCCAGCAGCGCGCGGAGGGACAGGTATAATGAGCAGTTCTTC
-	TRBV28	-	TRBJ2-7	CASSQARSYEQYF	TGTGCCAGCAGTCAAGCCAGGTCCTACGAGCAGTACTTC
-	TRBV7-9	-	TRBJ2-5	CASSQIETQYF	TGTGCCAGCAGCCAGATAGAGACCCAGTACTTC
TRBD2	TRBV15	-	TRBJ2-5	CATSRFGGETQYF	TGTGCCACCAGCAGGTTCGGGGGGGAGACCCAGTACTTC
-	TRBV6-1	-	TRBJ2-5	CASSEGPNSYF	TGTGCCAGCAGTGAAGGGCCGAATTCGTACTTC
-	TRBV11-2	once	TRBJ2-1	CASSLRSDYNEQFF	TGTGCCAGCAGCTTGAGGTCTGACTACAATGAGCAGTTCTTC
-	TRBV9	-	TRBJ2-2	CASSTQGLNTGELFF	TGTGCCAGCAGCACACAGGGATTGAACACCGGGGAGCTGTTTTTT
TRBD1	TRBV15	-	TRBJ2-3	CATSSPGDREYTDTQYF	TGTGCCACCAGCAGCCCGGGTGACAGGGAGTACACAGATACGCAGTATTTT
TRBD1	TRBV30	-	TRBJ2-7	CAWSRQGGEQYF	TGTGCCTGGAGTCGACAGGGGGGGGAGCAGTACTTC
-	TRBV28	-	TRBJ1-1	CAIRPVKAVNTEAFF	TGTGCCATCAGACCAGTAAAGGCGGTGAACACTGAAGCTTTCTTT
-	TRBV5-1	-	TRBJ2-1	CASSRGNEQFF	TGCGCCAGCAGCCGGGGCAATGAGCAGTTCTTC
-	TRBV3-1/TRBV3-2	-	TRBJ2-1	CASSQGLLHNEQFF	TGTGCCAGCAGCCAAGGCCTACTTCACAATGAGCAGTTCTTC
TRBD2	TRBV10-2	-	TRBJ2-1	CASRVRTSAFAEQFF	TGCGCCAGCAGAGTGCGGACTAGCGCGTTTGCGGAGCAGTTCTTC
-	TRBV10-2	-	TRBJ2-1	CASSVQSYNEQFF	TGCGCCAGCAGTGTCCAGTCCTACAATGAGCAGTTCTTC
TRBD1	TRBV6-1	-	TRBJ1-1	CASSEGTGLNTEAFF	TGTGCCAGCAGTGAAGGGACAGGGCTTAACACTGAAGCTTTCTTT
-	TRBV6-4	-	TRBJ1-4	CARREAPATNEKLFF	TGTGCCAGGAGGGAGGCTCCGGCAACTAATGAAAAACTGTTTTTT
-	TRBV28	once	TRBJ1-2	CASSADNHGYTF	TGTGCCAGCAGTGCCGACAATCATGGCTACACCTTC
TRBD2	TRBV7-2	-	TRBJ2-3	CASSLVAASGRERTDTQYF	TGTGCCAGCAGCTTAGTAGCGGCTAGCGGGAGAGAGCGCACAGATACGCAGTATTTT
-	TRBV30	-	TRBJ1-6	CAWTGSYNSPLHF	TGTGCCTGGACAGGGTCCTATAATTCACCCCTCCACTTT
TRBD2	TRBV5-1	-	TRBJ2-3	CASSLGSSGRTSTDTQYF	TGCGCCAGCAGCTTGGGGTCTAGCGGGAGAACAAGCACAGATACGCAGTATTTT
-	TRBV5-1	-	TRBJ1-1	CASSFYNRPTTEAFF	TGCGCCAGCAGCTTTTATAACAGACCTACCACTGAAGCTTTCTTT
-	TRBV4-1	-	TRBJ1-1	CASSRSGGENTEAFF	TGCGCCAGCAGCCGCTCGGGGGGTGAGAACACTGAAGCTTTCTTT
-	TRBV5-1	-	TRBJ1-3	CASKETSSGNTIYF	TGCGCCAGCAAGGAGACTAGCTCTGGAAACACCATATATTTT
-	TRBV30	once	TRBJ1-3	CAWSLGDTIYF	TGTGCCTGGAGTTTGGGAGACACCATATATTTT
TRBD1	TRBV19	-	TRBJ1-1	CASSPSMTGAEAFF	TGTGCCAGTAGTCCGAGTATGACAGGGGCTGAAGCTTTCTTT
TRBD1	TRBV4-1	-	TRBJ2-3	CASSSGQGLDTQYF	TGCGCCAGCAGTTCAGGACAGGGCCTCGATACGCAGTATTTT
TRBD1	TRBV5-1	-	TRBJ2-7	CASSLRTGGYEQYF	TGCGCCAGCAGCTTGAGGACAGGGGGCTACGAGCAGTACTTC
-	TRBV7-9	-	TRBJ2-3	CASSLIAISTDTQYF	TGTGCCAGCAGCTTAATAGCGATAAGCACAGATACGCAGTATTTT